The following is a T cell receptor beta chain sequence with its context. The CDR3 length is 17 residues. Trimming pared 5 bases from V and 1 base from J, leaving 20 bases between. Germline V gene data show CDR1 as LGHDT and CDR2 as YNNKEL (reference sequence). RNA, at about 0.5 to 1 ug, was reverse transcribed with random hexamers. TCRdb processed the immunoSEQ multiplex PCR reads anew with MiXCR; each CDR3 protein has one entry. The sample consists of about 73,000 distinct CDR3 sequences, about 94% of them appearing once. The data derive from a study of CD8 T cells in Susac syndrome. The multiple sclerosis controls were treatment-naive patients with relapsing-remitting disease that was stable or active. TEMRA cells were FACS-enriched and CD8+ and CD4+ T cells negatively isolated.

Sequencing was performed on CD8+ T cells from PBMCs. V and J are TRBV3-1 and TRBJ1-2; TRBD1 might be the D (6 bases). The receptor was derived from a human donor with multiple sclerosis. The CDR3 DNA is TGTGCCAGCAGCTCCACTGGCGGACAGCTACGTAACTATGGCTACACCTTC. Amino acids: CASSSTGGQLRNYGYTF.